The 18 T cell receptor beta chains listed next were all sequenced from one sample in a study of metastatic and nonmetastatic thyroid tumors. Not a single patient had been given any form of treatment at any point before undergoing thyroid surgery. TCRdb re-analyzed the PCR reads through MiXCR. This table has about 12,000 clones, about 21% appearing once. Specimen: adjacent normal tissue. All receptors come from a female donor with papillary thyroid cancer or a benign thyroid nodule (not recorded which). Some clones in this sample may be carry-over from other donors' samples.

This chain joins TRBV9 and TRBJ2-3, with no clear D. The CDR3 is 16 amino acids. V lost 0 bases and J 4 bases, leaving 15 bases between the germline ends. In germline, CDR1 is SGDLS, CDR2 YYNGEE. Here the CDR3 DNA reads TGTGCCAGCAGCGTAGCTCCAGCCGGAGTGGCAGATACGCAGTATTTT. Translating it yields CASSVAPAGVADTQYF.

This clone was found a few times. The chain's CDR3 is CACKGFRSYEQYF. For the CDR3, the DNA is TGTGCCTGTAAGGGGTTCAGGAGCTACGAGCAGTACTTC. V gene TRBV30 combines with J gene TRBJ2-7, with a tentative D call TRBD1 (5 bases). Germline CDR1 is GTSNPN and CDR2 is SVGIG (reference sequence). Trimming stripped 6 bases from V and 3 bases from J, with 15 bases between. CDR3 size: 13 residues. The full variable domain, with the rest looked up from reference TRBV30 and TRBJ2-7, is SQTIHQWPATLVQPVGSPLSLECTVEGTSNPNLYWYRQAAGRGLQLLFYSVGIGQISSEVPQNLSASRPQDRQFILSSKKLLLSDSGFYLCACKGFRSYEQYFGPGTRLTVT.

The V gene is TRBV20-1, the J gene TRBJ2-5, with a tentative D call TRBD2 (6 bases). The V and J ends lost 7 bases and 1 base respectively, with 10 bases between them. Per the germline V gene, CDR1 is DFQATT and CDR2 is SNEGSKA (reference sequence). CDR3 length: 12 amino acids. The CDR3 nucleotides are TGCAGTGTTAGCGGTCCCCAAGAGACCCAGTACTTC. Its translation: CSVSGPQETQYF.

This clone was seen many times. V is TRBV5-5 and J is TRBJ2-1; 8 nucleotides agree with TRBD1. The CDR3 covers 16 residues. The V segment lost 5 bases and the J segment 5 bases; nucleotides outside the gene matches: 12. CDR1 and CDR2 (germline): SGHKS, YYEKEE (reference sequence). Here the CDR3 reads CASRQGGTGVHNEQFF. Written as DNA, the CDR3 is TGTGCCAGCAGACAGGGGGGCACGGGGGTGCACAATGAGCAGTTCTTC. Combining the CDR3 with reference TRBV5-5 and TRBJ2-1 gives the whole variable domain DAGVTQSPTHLIKTRGQQVTLRCSPISGHKSVSWYQQVLGQGPQFIFQYYEKEERGRGNFPDRFSARQFPNYSSELNVNALLLGDSALYLCASRQGGTGVHNEQFFGPGTRLTVL.

This clone is deemed medium-sized (0.01 to 0.1%). The chain employs TRBV2 and TRBJ1-4, with D unresolved. Per the germline V gene, CDR1 is SNHLY and CDR2 is FYNNEI. This CDR3 contains 15 residues. V was shortened by 1 base and J by 2 bases, with 8 bases between the two germline ends. The CDR3 loop reads CASSEDTSTNEKLFF. CDR3 nucleotides: TGTGCCAGCAGTGAAGATACTTCTACTAATGAAAAACTGTTTTTT.

In this sample, this clone is medium-sized. The chain has TRBV27 and TRBJ2-7, with 8 positions matching TRBD1. Trimming cost V 4 bases and J 4 bases; bases outside gene matches: 6. The CDR3 extends over 14 amino acids. Per the germline V gene, CDR1 is MNHEY and CDR2 is SMNVEV (reference sequence). In DNA, the CDR3 is TGTGCCAGCAGTTCGACCGGGACAGGTTACGAGCAGTACTTC. Protein: CASSSTGTGYEQYF.

This sequence joins TRBV5-1 and TRBJ2-2; TRBD2 aligns across 12 bases. V trimming: 1 base; J trimming: 4 bases; junction bases outside the gene matches: 8. The length of the CDR3 is 18 residues. In germline, CDR1 is SGHRS, CDR2 YFSETQ. CDR3 sequence reads: CASSLLAGGPEGTGELFF. For the CDR3, the DNA is TGCGCCAGCAGCTTGCTAGCGGGAGGGCCGGAGGGCACCGGGGAGCTGTTTTTT.

This clone was detected many times. The gene calls are TRBV10-2 and TRBJ2-7, with D unresolved. The CDR3 length is 15 residues. CDR1 WSHSY and CDR2 SAAADI come from the germline V gene. Deletions cut 3 bases from V and 2 bases from J, with 14 bases between. The CDR3 DNA reads as TGCGCCAGCAGTGAAAGGGCCAGCTCACCCTACGAGCAGTACTTC. Translating it yields CASSERASSPYEQYF.

This chain joins TRBV30 and TRBJ2-2; 8 nucleotides match TRBD1. The germline V gene encodes CDR1 GTSNPN and CDR2 SVGIG (reference sequence). This CDR3 spans 18 amino acids. Trimming at V came to 0 bases and at J to 5 bases, leaving 14 bases not matched to a gene. In DNA form, the CDR3 reads TGTGCCTGGAGTGTATCGGGGAGGACAGGGAGAAAGACCGGGGAGCTGTTTTTT. Translation: CAWSVSGRTGRKTGELFF.

Ten or more counts support this clone. The chain joins TRBV5-1 to TRBJ1-1; no definite D call. Trimming removed 0 bases at V and 0 bases at J, with 6 bases between. There are 14 residues in the CDR3. In germline, CDR1 is SGHRS, CDR2 YFSETQ. The CDR3 loop is CASSLDSMNTEAFF. For the CDR3, the DNA is TGCGCCAGCAGCTTGGACAGCATGAACACTGAAGCTTTCTTT.

This clone came up a few times. This chain links TRBV11-3 with TRBJ2-1, with 9 bases fitting TRBD2. The germline V gene has CDR1 SGHNT and CDR2 YENEEA. The CDR3 consists of 14 residues. J was trimmed by 7 bases and V by 7 bases; bases with no gene match: 8. In DNA form, the CDR3 reads TGTGCCAGCATCCCAGCGGGAGGATGTAATGAGCAGTTCTTC. Amino acids: CASIPAGGCNEQFF.

This clone was observed a few times. The V call is TRBV28, the J call TRBJ2-7, with a tentative D call TRBD2 (6 bases). The CDR3 extends over 14 amino acids. Per the germline V gene, CDR1 is MDHEN and CDR2 is SYDVKM. V was shortened by 7 bases and J by 2 bases, with 15 bases between the two germline ends. In nucleotides, the CDR3 is TGTGCCAGCATCCTCACTAGCCCTCCCTACGAGCAGTACTTC. Protein sequence: CASILTSPPYEQYF.

This clone was recorded a few times. The chain is built from TRBV2 and TRBJ1-2, with 9 positions matching TRBD1. J lost 7 bases, V lost 2 bases, and 5 bases had no gene match. The CDR3 totals 14 residues. The germline V gene encodes CDR1 SNHLY and CDR2 FYNNEI. CDR3 DNA: TGTGCCAGCAGTGAATCGGGACAGGGTTCTGGCTACACCTTC. It is translated as CASSESGQGSGYTF.

This clone was detected once. The V call is TRBV20-1, the J call TRBJ2-6; D not certain. CDR3 length: 14 amino acids. V was clipped by 1 base and J by 0 bases, with 4 bases between them. The germline V gene has CDR1 DFQATT and CDR2 SNEGSKA (reference sequence). The DNA of the CDR3 is TGCAGTGCTAGAGGGAGCTCTGGGGCCAACGTCCTGACTTTC. Amino acid sequence: CSARGSSGANVLTF.

The rearrangement uses TRBV11-3 and TRBJ2-3; D is unresolved. This CDR3 spans 13 amino acids. Trimming stripped 1 base from V and 10 bases from J, with 12 bases between. Germline lookup yields CDR1 SGHNT and CDR2 YENEEA. DNA of the CDR3: TGTGCCAGCAGCTTAGTCCCGGACCTCCCGCAGTATTTT. It encodes CASSLVPDLPQYF.

This clone is medium-sized within its sample. V is TRBV5-1 and J is TRBJ2-7; D might be TRBD1 or TRBD2, each matching 6 bases. This CDR3 is 14 amino acids long. V lost 3 bases and J 4 bases, leaving 14 bases between the germline ends. Germline values: CDR1 SGHRS, CDR2 YFSETQ. The CDR3 sequence: CASSSLGGRYEQYF. In DNA, the CDR3 is TGCGCCAGCAGCTCCCTCGGGGGCAGGTACGAGCAGTACTTC.

This clone qualifies as medium-sized. This rearrangement joins TRBV11-2 to TRBJ2-7, with D perhaps TRBD2 (6 bases). Germline V gene lookup returns CDR1 SGHAT and CDR2 FQNNGV. This CDR3 has 12 amino acids. The germline V and J ends were trimmed by 2 bases and 6 bases, with 8 bases remaining between them. CDR3 sequence (DNA): TGTGCCAGCAGCTTATTCGGGAGCGAGCAGTACTTC. Its protein is CASSLFGSEQYF. The full variable domain, in which reference TRBV11-2 and TRBJ2-7 provide the parts outside the CDR3, is EAGVAQSPRYKIIEKRQSVAFWCNPISGHATLYWYQQILGQGPKLLIQFQNNGVVDDSQLPKDRFSAERLKGVDSTLKIQPAKLEDSAVYLCASSLFGSEQYFGPGTRLTVT.

Ten or more counts support this clone. The rearrangement uses TRBV5-1 and TRBJ2-5; D is unresolved. The CDR3 sequence is 13 residues long. CDR1 SGHRS and CDR2 YFSETQ come from the germline V gene. V lost 0 bases to trimming and J lost 1 base, with 4 bases between them. The CDR3 region is CASSLAAQETQYF. In nucleotides, the CDR3 is TGCGCCAGCAGCTTGGCCGCCCAAGAGACCCAGTACTTC.